Included here is one TCR beta chain sequence, with context. There are 16 residues in the CDR3. Germline loops: CDR1 KGHDR, CDR2 SFDVKD. Trimming removed 2 bases at V and 6 bases at J, with 16 bases between. Per the original data handling: Amplification with reference gene primers provided the estimates of nucleated cell counts. Generated by immunoSEQ multiplex PCR, the TCRdb table keeps only in-frame clones and is missing some. V and J calls and clone size are copied from that table; D and trimming were computed from the DNA. The data show roughly 120,000 clones, about nine tenths seen once. The data belong to a study of blood T cell repertoires in COVID-19. Looking at the study overall: COVID-19 samples from acute and convalescent phases originated in the United States, Italy and Spain. In each case, the material was cDNA or gDNA derived from T cells, B-cell-depleted T cells, or PBMCs.

The chain is built from TRBV24-1 and TRBJ2-1, with D possibly being TRBD2 (5 bases). The sequenced sample was peripheral blood. This sequence was found in a man in his forties or fifties with active COVID-19. Here the CDR3 reads CATSDSSLALINEQFF. In nucleotides, the CDR3 is TGTGCCACCAGTGATTCATCGCTAGCCCTGATCAATGAGCAGTTCTTC.